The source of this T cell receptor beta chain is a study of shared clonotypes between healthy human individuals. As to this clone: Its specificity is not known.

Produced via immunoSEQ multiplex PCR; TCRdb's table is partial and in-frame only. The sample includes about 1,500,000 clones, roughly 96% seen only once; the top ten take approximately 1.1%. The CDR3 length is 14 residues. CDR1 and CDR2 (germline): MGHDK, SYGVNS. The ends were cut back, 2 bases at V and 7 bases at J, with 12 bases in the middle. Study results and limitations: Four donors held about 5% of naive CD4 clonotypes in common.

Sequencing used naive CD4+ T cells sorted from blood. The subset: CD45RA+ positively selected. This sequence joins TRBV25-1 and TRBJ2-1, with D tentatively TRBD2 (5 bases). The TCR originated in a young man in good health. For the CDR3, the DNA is TGTGCCAGCAGTGAACTTAAGAGCGGAAATGAGCAGTTCTTC. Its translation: CASSELKSGNEQFF. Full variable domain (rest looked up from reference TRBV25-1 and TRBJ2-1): EADIYQTPRYLVIGTGKKITLECSQTMGHDKMYWYQQDPGMELHLIHYSYGVNSTEKGDLSSESTVSRIRTEHFPLTLESARPSHTSQYLCASSELKSGNEQFFGPGTRLTVL.